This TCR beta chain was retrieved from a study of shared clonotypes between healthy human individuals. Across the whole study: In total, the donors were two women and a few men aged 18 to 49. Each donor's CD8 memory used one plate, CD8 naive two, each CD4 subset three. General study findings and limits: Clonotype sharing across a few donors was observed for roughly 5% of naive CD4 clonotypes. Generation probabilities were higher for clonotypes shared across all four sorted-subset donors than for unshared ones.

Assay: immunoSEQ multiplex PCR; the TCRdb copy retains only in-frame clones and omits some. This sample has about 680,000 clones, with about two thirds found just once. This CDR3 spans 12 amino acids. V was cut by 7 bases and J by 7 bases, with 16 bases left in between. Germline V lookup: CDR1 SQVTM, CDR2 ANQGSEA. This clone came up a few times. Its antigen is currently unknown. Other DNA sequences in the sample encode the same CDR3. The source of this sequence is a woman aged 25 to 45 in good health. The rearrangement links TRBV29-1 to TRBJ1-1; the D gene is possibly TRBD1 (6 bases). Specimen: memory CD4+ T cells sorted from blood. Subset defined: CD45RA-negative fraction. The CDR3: CSAGTPGVEAFF. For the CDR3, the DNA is TGCAGCGCAGGGACCCCAGGGGTTGAAGCTTTCTTT.